What follows are 14 T cell receptor beta chains derived from one specimen sequenced in a study of shared clonotypes between healthy human individuals (dated by TCRdb to the early 2020s). CD8 naive samples consisted of CD45RO-negative cells that were positively selected for CCR7, yielding a CD45RA+CCR7+ population without TemRA cells. Library construction relied on the immunoSEQ multiplex PCR assay. The immuneACCESS repertoire file appears here via TCRdb, limited to in-frame rearrangements. These files lack a portion of the clones; in checked studies, under half of the deficit traces to unresolved V genes, and the cause of the others is not known. For this sample there are some 2 million clones; about 95% appear just once. The ten largest clonotypes hold roughly 1.2% of the sample. Material: naive CD8+ T cells sorted from blood. The sample's cell subset or site label is to be understood as: CD45RA+CCR7+. Receptor source: a man aged 18 to 29 in good health.

A remark on this clone: Distinct nucleotide sequences in the sample also encode this CDR3. This chain links TRBV6-5 with TRBJ2-2; D is unresolved. Deletions cut 7 bases from V and 7 bases from J, with 7 bases between. This CDR3 has 11 amino acids. CDR1 is MNHEY and CDR2 is SVGAGI in the germline V gene. CDR3 loop: CASTGSGELFF. The CDR3 DNA is TGTGCCAGCACCGGTAGCGGGGAGCTGTTTTTT.

The V and J genes are TRBV5-6 and TRBJ2-1, with D perhaps matching TRBD2 (6 bases). Germline V gives CDR1 SGHDT, CDR2 YYEEEE. Trimming took 3 bases from V and 4 from J, leaving 11 bases between them. This CDR3 is 14 amino acids long. The CDR3 DNA is TGTGCCAGCAGCTGGCCGGGAGTGTACAATGAGCAGTTCTTC. This gives the protein CASSWPGVYNEQFF.

The V call is TRBV5-4, the J call TRBJ1-5; D unclear. Germline loops: CDR1 SGHNT, CDR2 YYREEE (reference sequence). Trimming took 0 bases from V and 3 from J, leaving 10 bases between them. This CDR3 spans 15 amino acids. The CDR3 DNA reads as TGTGCCAGCAGCTTGGACGCGGGGTCCAATCAGCCCCAGCATTTT. It codes for CASSLDAGSNQPQHF.

The V gene is TRBV7-9, the J gene TRBJ2-3; 10 nucleotides match TRBD1. Germline CDR1 and CDR2: SEHNR and FQNEAQ (reference sequence). The CDR3 is 15 residues long. Trimming cost V 5 bases and J 3 bases; bases outside gene matches: 5. The CDR3 sequence: CASSPRQGATDTQYF. CDR3 nucleotides: TGTGCCAGCAGCCCCCGACAGGGGGCAACAGATACGCAGTATTTT.

The rearrangement links TRBV18 to TRBJ1-6; 9 positions agree with TRBD1. CDR3 size: 17 residues. The germline V gene has CDR1 KGHSH and CDR2 LQKENI. V shed 3 bases, J shed 6 bases, and the junction held 9 bases outside the gene matches. CDR3 amino acids: CASSPRRRDRANSPLHF. DNA for the CDR3: TGTGCCAGCTCACCGCGACGTCGGGACAGGGCTAATTCACCCCTCCACTTT.

A word on this clone: Other nucleotide sequences in the sample specify the same CDR3. The rearrangement links TRBV13 to TRBJ1-4; 8 positions match TRBD1. Germline V gene lookup returns CDR1 PRHDT and CDR2 FYEKMQ (reference sequence). Trimming at V came to 5 bases and at J to 5 bases, leaving 4 bases not matched to a gene. CDR3 length: 14 residues. The CDR3 is CASSPDRVNEKLFF. CDR3 sequence (DNA): TGTGCCAGCAGCCCGGACAGGGTGAATGAAAAACTGTTTTTT.

About this clone itself: The sample carries other DNA sequences with the same CDR3. The rearrangement links TRBV27 to TRBJ1-4; possible D gene TRBD1, 5 bases. The CDR3 spans 14 residues. In germline, CDR1 is MNHEY, CDR2 SMNVEV (reference sequence). V was shortened by 6 bases and J by 5 bases, with 13 bases between the two germline ends. The CDR3 region is CASRTGAANEKLFF. The CDR3 DNA reads TGTGCCAGCAGAACCGGGGCCGCCAATGAAAAACTGTTTTTT. The entire variable domain, with the rest obtained from reference TRBV27 and TRBJ1-4, is as follows: EAQVTQNPRYLITVTGKKLTVTCSQNMNHEYMSWYRQDPGLGLRQIYYSMNVEVTDKGDVPEGYKVSRKEKRNFPLILESPSPNQTSLYFCASRTGAANEKLFFGSGTQLSVL.

The chain is built from TRBV7-9 and TRBJ2-3; 8 positions agree with TRBD1. There are 17 residues in the CDR3. Germline CDR1 reads SEHNR; CDR2 reads FQNEAQ (reference sequence). V shed 5 bases and J 2 bases; nucleotides not matched to a gene: 12. Here the CDR3 DNA reads TGTGCCAGCAGCGCGCTATCCGGGACAGGAGCCACAGATACGCAGTATTTT. This sequence encodes CASSALSGTGATDTQYF.

On this clone: This sample also contains other DNA sequences that code for the same CDR3. V and J are TRBV30 and TRBJ2-1; D possibly corresponds to TRBD2 (6 bases). CDR1 is GTSNPN and CDR2 is SVGIG in the germline V gene (reference sequence). This CDR3 has 15 amino acids. V lost 0 bases and J 0 bases, leaving 9 bases between the germline ends. The CDR3 DNA follows: TGTGCCTGGAGTGTTCTCGGGAGCTCCTACAATGAGCAGTTCTTC. As protein: CAWSVLGSSYNEQFF.

The J gene is TRBJ2-5, the V gene TRBV9, with 7 bases lining up with TRBD1. In germline, CDR1 is SGDLS, CDR2 YYNGEE. V shed 3 bases, J shed 2 bases, and the junction held 10 bases outside the gene matches. The CDR3 runs to 16 residues. DNA of the CDR3: TGTGCCAGCAGCGAGAGCCCAGGGGGTGCGCAAGAGACCCAGTACTTC. Encoded protein: CASSESPGGAQETQYF. Based on the CDR3 plus reference TRBV9 and TRBJ2-5, the full variable domain is DSGVTQTPKHLITATGQRVTLRCSPRSGDLSVYWYQQSLDQGLQFLIQYYNGEERAKGNILERFSAQQFPDLHSELNLSSLELGDSALYFCASSESPGGAQETQYFGPGTRLLVL.

Turning to this clone: This sample also contains other DNA sequences that code for the same CDR3. The rearrangement uses TRBV27 and TRBJ2-7; D may be TRBD2 (5 bases). From germline, CDR1 is MNHEY and CDR2 SMNVEV (reference sequence). The CDR3 runs to 14 residues. V was trimmed by 2 bases and J by 1 base, leaving 9 bases between them. CDR3 in amino acids: CASSLEGRSYEQYF. In nucleotides, the CDR3 is TGTGCCAGCAGTTTAGAGGGCAGGTCCTACGAGCAGTACTTC.

The gene calls are TRBV5-5 and TRBJ1-2; no clear D. This CDR3 contains 15 residues. V was clipped by 3 bases and J by 1 base, with 13 bases between them. Germline values: CDR1 SGHKS, CDR2 YYEKEE (reference sequence). The CDR3 region has the DNA TGTGCCAGCAGCTGGGGTGGCGGGATTAACTATGGCTACACCTTC. Protein: CASSWGGGINYGYTF.

The chain has TRBV7-9 and TRBJ2-7, with 12 bases lining up with TRBD2. Germline trimming cut 7 bases from V and 5 bases from J; bases unmatched to any gene: 3. The CDR3 runs 13 residues. The germline V gene encodes CDR1 SEHNR and CDR2 FQNEAQ (reference sequence). CDR3 in amino acids: CASTRLAGDEQYF. In DNA form, the CDR3 reads TGTGCCAGCACCCGACTAGCGGGGGACGAGCAGTACTTC.

This clone was recorded once. This chain uses TRBV19 with TRBJ1-2, with unresolved D. The CDR3 extends over 14 amino acids. V lost 4 bases and J lost 7, with 16 bases in between. Germline lookup yields CDR1 LNHDA and CDR2 SQIVND (reference sequence). In nucleotides, the CDR3 is TGTGCCAGTAGTAAACCGGACGGATCTGGTGGCTACACCTTC. Translated: CASSKPDGSGGYTF. The whole variable domain, remainder taken from reference TRBV19 and TRBJ1-2, is DGGITQSPKYLFRKEGQNVTLSCEQNLNHDAMYWYRQDPGQGLRLIYYSQIVNDFQKGDIAEGYSVSREKKESFPLTVTSAQKNPTAFYLCASSKPDGSGGYTFGSGTRLTVV.